This T cell receptor beta chain was identified during a study of control samples from healthy donors and cancer patients. Germline V gene lookup returns CDR1 SNHLY and CDR2 FYNNEI. This CDR3 has 13 residues. Trimming took off 3 bases at V and 3 bases at J, with 6 bases between the two ends. Generated by immunoSEQ multiplex PCR, the TCRdb table keeps only in-frame clones and is missing some. This sample carries 90,000 to 150,000 clones, approximately 88% of them seen once, and the ten largest clones take almost 40%. The chain combines TRBV2 with TRBJ1-3, with unresolved D. The sample was blood. This clonotype was obtained from a man over 45 in good health. CDR3 DNA: TGTGCCAGCAGTGAGCAGGTTGGAAACACCATATATTTT. Translating it yields CASSEQVGNTIYF.